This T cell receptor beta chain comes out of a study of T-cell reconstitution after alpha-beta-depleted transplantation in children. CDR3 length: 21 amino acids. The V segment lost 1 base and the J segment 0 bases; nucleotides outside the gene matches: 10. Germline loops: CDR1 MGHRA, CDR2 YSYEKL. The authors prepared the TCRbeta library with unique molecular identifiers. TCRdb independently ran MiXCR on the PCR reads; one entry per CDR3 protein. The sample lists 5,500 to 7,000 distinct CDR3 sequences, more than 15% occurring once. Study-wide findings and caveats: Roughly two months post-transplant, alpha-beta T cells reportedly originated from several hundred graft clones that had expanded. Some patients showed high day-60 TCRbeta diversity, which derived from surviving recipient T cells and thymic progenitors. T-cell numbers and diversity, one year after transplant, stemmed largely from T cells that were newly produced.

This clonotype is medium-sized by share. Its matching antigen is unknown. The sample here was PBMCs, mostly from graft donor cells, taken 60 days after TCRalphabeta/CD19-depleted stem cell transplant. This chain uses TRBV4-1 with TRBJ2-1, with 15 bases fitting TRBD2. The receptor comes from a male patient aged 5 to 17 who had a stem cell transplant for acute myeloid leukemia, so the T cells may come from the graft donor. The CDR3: CASSQARTGTSGGSSYNEQFF. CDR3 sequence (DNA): TGCGCCAGCAGCCAAGCCCGCACCGGGACTAGCGGGGGGAGCTCCTACAATGAGCAGTTCTTC.